This T cell receptor (beta chain) originates from a study of PD-1 blockade in classical Hodgkin lymphoma (dated by TCRdb to 2018 to 2021). Regarding the complete study: Nivolumab dosing was 3 mg/kg intravenously every 2 weeks, continuing until either disease progression or unacceptable toxicity. The study used CyTOF and TCR beta sequencing to define a peripheral blood immune signature of response to PD-1 blockade in classical Hodgkin lymphoma. Here is what the overall study found, with its caveats: Baseline TCR diversity was reported to be lower in newly diagnosed patients than in healthy donors and to be lower still in relapsed/refractory patients. CD4+ but not CD8+ TCR diversity rose significantly by C4D1 (p=0.0027 vs p=0.16), most apparent in complete responders (p=0.02). Among trial patients, those achieving complete response had baseline diversity similar to that of newly diagnosed patients, while diversity was significantly lower in partial responders and progressors. Lower diversity was seen in patients whose nivolumab began less than 1 year after ASCT, and these patients were left out of later analyses so that immune reconstitution would not confound the results. Only a single clinical trial cohort was studied, and what caused the repertoire differences, possibly disease activity or prior therapy, remained undefined.

The meaning of the sample's time point label: cycle 2 day 1 (C2D1) of nivolumab. Every trial patient had relapsed after autologous stem cell transplantation, and cohorts A, B and C differed in prior brentuximab vedotin exposure. The trial cohort included fewer than 65 patients with relapsed/refractory classical Hodgkin lymphoma, and each patient had a best overall response of complete response, partial response or progressive disease. Single-agent nivolumab was administered to trial patients in the multi-cohort phase II CheckMate 205 trial. An independent review committee assessed best overall response using the 2007 International Working Group response criteria. PBMCs from the trial were collected at three points: immediately before nivolumab initiation (C1D1), and during therapy at cycle 2 day 1 and cycle 4 day 1. After peripheral blood was drawn into 8 mL Vacutainer Cell Preparation Tubes, PBMCs were isolated by centrifugation and then cryopreserved.

Concerning this clone: Its antigen is still unknown. Base-call qualities are not available, and no considerably larger clone is one nucleotide away.

Genomic DNA was isolated using the Qiagen DNeasy kit from unsorted PBMCs as well as from negatively selected CD4+ and CD8+ fractions. Using primers that anneal to V and J segments, immunoSEQ multiplex PCR amplified the TCR beta CDR3 regions. Amplification bias was minimized using a synthetic immune receptor repertoire, and residual bias was removed computationally after sequencing. Concerning the study's data processing: Custom Python scripts were used to quantify repertoire diversity as the Shannon entropy index. Unsorted, CD4+ and CD8+ repertoires were examined separately, except in combined analyses, for which CD4+ and CD8+ sequences were merged in silico. A clone counted as expanded when the clone's frequency after treatment rose at least 2-fold relative to C1D1, and clones undetected at baseline were given a pseudocount of 0.5. Clones with 0 or 1 copy at C1D1 were defined as singleton clones, while clones with 2 or more copies were defined as non-singleton clones. Clones expanded in unsorted samples were labelled as CD4+, CD8+ or unknown by matching protein sequences in sorted samples from the same patient. Wilcoxon tests on paired samples were used to test changes in diversity from C1D1 to C4D1. The table comes from immuneACCESS by way of TCRdb, which keeps in-frame sequences with V and J called. Part of the clones is missing from these tables; in studies checked, under half for an unresolved V gene and the rest for unknown reasons. The DNA was the basis for D and trimming; V, J and clone size are from that table. The sample table holds about 30,000 clones, of which about two thirds were seen once. The ten biggest clones cover approximately 16% of the sample.

V is clipped by 6 bases and J by 2 bases, and the sequence between their germline boundaries is 15 bases long. From the germline V gene, CDR1 is SGHTA and CDR2 is FQGTGA. The CDR3 holds 15 amino acids from the cysteine to the phenylalanine. Just CDR3 DNA is preserved here, 45 bases in frame from base 1. The receptor comes from a human donor with classical Hodgkin lymphoma. The V gene is TRBV7-3 and the J gene is TRBJ2-3; the D gene cannot be resolved reliably. Material: peripheral blood mononuclear cells (PBMCs), obtained before the second cycle of nivolumab. The nucleotides read TGTGCCAGCAGTCAAGGGCGGATCTCCACAGATACGCAGTATTTT. The resulting protein is CASSQGRISTDTQYF. The entire variable domain, with the stretches around the CDR3 drawn from the reference TRBV7-3 and TRBJ2-3 proteins, is GAGVSQTPSNKVTEKGKYVELRCDPISGHTALYWYRQSLGQGPEFLIYFQGTGAADDSGLPNDRFFAVRPEGSVSTLKIQRTERGDSAVYLCASSQGRISTDTQYFGPGTRLTVL.